These 13 T cell receptor beta chains came from one sample sequenced in a study of blood T cell repertoires in COVID-19. The assay was immunoSEQ multiplex PCR, and TCRdb's table has in-frame clones only and misses some. Among 200,000 to 250,000 clones listed, about 86% were seen once. The material sequenced was peripheral blood. These receptors originate from an older man with acute or convalescent COVID-19.

A note on this clone: The junction shows a germline mismatch at one end, possibly a read error. V usage is TRBV18 and J usage is TRBJ1-1; no definite D call. In germline, CDR1 is KGHSH, CDR2 LQKENI. The CDR3 covers 14 residues. The CDR3 is CASSTPQKYTEAFF. The DNA for the CDR3 is TGTGCCAGCTCAACACCTCAGAAGTACACTGAAGCTTTCTTT.

The rearrangement joins TRBV5-5 to TRBJ1-1; 7 bases are shared with TRBD1. V dropped 0 bases and J dropped 5; count of bases not matched to a gene: 4. There are 14 residues in the CDR3. Germline V lookup: CDR1 SGHKS, CDR2 YYEKEE (reference sequence). In DNA form, the CDR3 reads TGTGCCAGCAGCTTGGCCGTCAGGGGGACTGAAGCTTTCTTT. It translates to CASSLAVRGTEAFF.

V is TRBV9 and J is TRBJ2-1, with 10 bases lining up with TRBD2. V was pared by 7 bases and J by 8 bases, with 9 bases of the junction left unmatched. The CDR3 has 14 residues. Germline CDR1 and CDR2: SGDLS and YYNGEE. The CDR3 nucleotides read TGTGCCAGCGGGTTGGCTAGCGGGAGTGATGAGCAGTTCTTC. Encoded protein: CASGLASGSDEQFF.

The chain joins TRBV19 to TRBJ2-1; the D gene is possibly TRBD1 (5 bases). There are 15 residues in the CDR3. Germline CDR1 reads LNHDA; CDR2 reads SQIVND (reference sequence). Trimming cost V 3 bases and J 2 bases, with 11 bases left between them. This chain's CDR3 is CASSIDSLTYNEQFF. CDR3 DNA sequence: TGTGCCAGTAGTATTGACAGTCTAACCTACAATGAGCAGTTCTTC.

The chain has TRBV6-6 and TRBJ2-7, with D perhaps TRBD1 (5 bases). CDR3 length: 16 amino acids. Germline V gives CDR1 MNHNY, CDR2 SVGAGI (reference sequence). V lost 1 base to trimming and J lost 2 bases, with 15 bases between them. In DNA, the CDR3 is TGTGCCAGCAGTTACTTCGCAGGGCAACCCACCTACGAGCAGTACTTC. It specifies CASSYFAGQPTYEQYF.

The chain carries TRBV4-3 and TRBJ2-2; D is unclear. The CDR3 has 15 residues. Per the germline V gene, CDR1 is LGHNA and CDR2 is YSLEER. V lost 0 bases and J lost 6, with 11 bases in between. The CDR3 sequence: CASSQEMQVSGELFF. Here the CDR3 DNA reads TGCGCCAGCAGCCAAGAAATGCAGGTTTCCGGGGAGCTGTTTTTT.

The chain is built from TRBV5-6 and TRBJ1-4, with 10 bases matching TRBD1. The germline V gene has CDR1 SGHDT and CDR2 YYEEEE. V shed 4 bases and J 5 bases; nucleotides not matched to a gene: 8. This CDR3 has 16 residues. For the CDR3, the DNA is TGTGCCAGCAGCATGCGGACAGGGGGAGTAAATGAAAAACTGTTTTTT. Translation gives CASSMRTGGVNEKLFF. The variable domain in full, completed from reference TRBV5-6 and TRBJ1-4, reads DAGVTQSPTHLIKTRGQQVTLRCSPKSGHDTVSWYQQALGQGPQFIFQYYEEEERQRGNFPDRFSGHQFPNYSSELNVNALLLGDSALYLCASSMRTGGVNEKLFFGSGTQLSVL.

This clone occurred once. The rearrangement joins TRBV7-2 to TRBJ1-5; 8 nucleotides match TRBD1. J was trimmed by 6 bases and V by 1 base; bases with no gene match: 8. The germline gives CDR1 SGHTA, CDR2 FQGNSA. This CDR3 is 16 amino acids long. CDR3 residues: CASSLGAGGEGQPQHF. The CDR3 DNA is TGTGCCAGCAGCTTAGGGGCAGGGGGCGAGGGTCAGCCCCAGCATTTT.

A remark on this clone: Other DNA sequences in this sample translate to the same CDR3. V gene TRBV5-1 combines with J gene TRBJ2-4; possibly TRBD1 for D (6 bases). This CDR3 has 15 amino acids. With 0 bases removed from V and 1 base from J, the gap between germline ends came to 8 bases. Germline CDR1 and CDR2: SGHRS and YFSETQ. CDR3 bases: TGCGCCAGCAGCTTGGACAGGGCGGCCAAAAACATTCAGTACTTC. Protein: CASSLDRAAKNIQYF.

This chain uses TRBV18 with TRBJ2-1; TRBD1 is a possible D gene (6 bases). CDR1 and CDR2 from the germline V gene are KGHSH and LQKENI. Trimming took off 1 base at V and 9 bases at J, with 10 bases between the two ends. The CDR3 is 13 amino acids. CDR3 DNA: TGTGCCAGCTCACCACAACAGGGTACTGAGCAGTTCTTC. Translating gives CASSPQQGTEQFF.

This clone was detected a few times. The CDR3 reads CASSVTGGDTQYF. Here the CDR3 DNA reads TGTGCCAGCAGTGTGACAGGGGGAGATACGCAGTATTTT. J is TRBJ2-3 and V is TRBV12-3 or TRBV12-4; 9 positions agree with TRBD1. This CDR3 is built from 13 residues. With V trimmed by 5 bases and J by 5 bases, 2 bases remained unmatched.

V and J are TRBV28 and TRBJ1-5, with D tentatively TRBD1 (5 bases). In germline, CDR1 is MDHEN, CDR2 SYDVKM. This CDR3 has 15 amino acids. V lost 1 base and J 7 bases, leaving 14 bases between the germline ends. The CDR3 here is CASSLYWREGQPQHF. The CDR3 nucleotides read TGTGCCAGCAGTTTATACTGGAGGGAGGGGCAGCCCCAGCATTTT.

The count of this clone is one. The CDR3 here is CASSIAAGGPLYGYTF. The CDR3 DNA reads TGTGCCAGTAGTATTGCGGCAGGGGGTCCTCTCTATGGCTACACCTTC. The chain employs TRBV19 and TRBJ1-2, with TRBD1 identical over 7 bases. V lost 3 bases, J lost 4 bases, and 11 bases stayed unmatched. The CDR3 covers 16 residues. Germline-derived CDR1 and CDR2 are LNHDA and SQIVND (reference sequence).